This T cell receptor (beta chain) is drawn from a study of T cell responses to AZD1222 COVID-19 vaccine. Findings of the study overall: Seropositive at baseline were only a handful of AZD1222 recipients.

The assay was immunoSEQ multiplex PCR, and TCRdb's table has in-frame clones only and misses some. This table has about 180,000 clones, about 90% appearing once. This clone occurred a few times. As yet, its antigen is unknown. The specimen comprised peripheral blood, sampled on day 0 of AZD1222 vaccination. The clonotype comes from an adult in good health.

The CDR3 loop reads CASSSRTSGGVHTQYF. The CDR3 DNA reads TGTGCCAGCAGCTCACGGACTAGCGGGGGGGTTCATACGCAGTATTTT. This sequence joins TRBV5-4 and TRBJ2-3; 15 bases agree with TRBD2. The CDR3 extends over 16 amino acids. The V and J ends lost 3 bases and 7 bases, in that order; junction bases with no gene match: 6. Per germline, CDR1 SGHNT and CDR2 YYREEE (reference sequence).